Detailed here is one T cell receptor (beta chain). Antigen specificity is unknown. This sample is drawn from a study of T cells in Graves' hyperthyroidism and ophthalmopathy. Whole-study findings and limits: Most thyroid-expanded clonotypes above 0.001 were also found in blood. Patients with ophthalmopathy were separated from those with stable hyperthyroidism by a 13 V-J model.

Uncontrolled infection, other autoimmune disease, pregnancy and lactation each barred patients from inclusion. Around 9.9 ml of fresh peripheral blood supplied the PBMCs. The CDR3 consists of 17 residues. Between the trimmed V and J ends, which lost 0 bases and 0 bases, there was a span of 16 bases. Germline lookup yields CDR1 SGHDT and CDR2 YYEEEE. Regions amplified from RNA transcripts were the TCR beta CDR3 regions. Initially, a first-round RT-PCR of the TCR CDR3 employed the HTBI primer set. Using its own MiXCR run on the multiplex PCR reads, TCRdb lists one record per CDR3 protein. The sample has about 330,000 distinct CDR3 sequences, roughly an eighth seen once.

This clonotype was obtained from a woman between 40 and 55 years old with Graves' ophthalmopathy. This chain links TRBV5-6 with TRBJ2-7; D is ambiguous. The specimen was blood. CDR3 in amino acids: CASSLVRSDLFSYEQYF. The CDR3 coding sequence is TGTGCCAGCAGCTTGGTAAGGTCAGACTTATTCTCCTACGAGCAGTACTTC.